The 21 T cell receptor beta chains presented below share a single source sample, sequenced in a study of T cells in Graves' hyperthyroidism and ophthalmopathy. RNA transcripts gave rise to amplified TCR beta CDR3 regions. TCR CDR3 underwent first-round RT-PCR with the HTBI primer set. TCRdb processed the multiplex PCR reads anew with MiXCR; each CDR3 protein has one entry. This sample yields some 350,000 distinct CDR3 sequences, of which roughly 15% are seen a single time; roughly 20% belongs to the top ten. Material: blood. Source of these receptors: an older woman with Graves' ophthalmopathy.

The chain is built from TRBV28 and TRBJ1-1; 9 nucleotides line up with TRBD1. The J segment lost 2 bases and the V segment lost 1 base, leaving 8 bases of the junction unmatched. The CDR3 sequence is 17 residues long. The V gene's germline CDR1 is MDHEN and CDR2 SYDVKM. CDR3 protein: CASSLFRRDRANTEAFF. The CDR3 bases are TGTGCCAGCAGTTTATTCCGCCGGGACAGGGCCAACACTGAAGCTTTCTTT.

The chain carries TRBV14 and TRBJ2-3; D might be TRBD2 (5 bases). Looked up from germline, CDR1 is SGHDN and CDR2 is FVKESK. Trimming took 4 bases from V and 6 from J, leaving 14 bases between them. The CDR3 extends over 14 amino acids. CDR3 protein: CASSPGMLVDTQYF. The DNA of the CDR3 is TGTGCCAGCAGCCCCGGGATGTTGGTTGATACGCAGTATTTT.

This clonotype was recorded at least ten times. This sequence joins TRBV28 and TRBJ1-6; no reliable D call. V was pared by 8 bases and J by 9 bases, with 14 bases between. This CDR3 is built from 13 residues. Germline lookup yields CDR1 MDHEN and CDR2 SYDVKM. The DNA for the CDR3 is TGTGCCAGCGGGATGGCGGGCGCTTCACCCCTCCACTTT. This codes for CASGMAGASPLHF.

The chain has TRBV11-3 and TRBJ2-5; a weak D match, TRBD2 (6 bases). CDR1 and CDR2 (germline): SGHNT, YENEEA. The CDR3 covers 16 residues. V lost 4 bases, J lost 5 bases, and 20 bases lay in between. The CDR3 sequence is CASSSTVAGRRETQYF. CDR3 bases: TGTGCCAGCAGCTCCACGGTGGCGGGGCGACGGGAGACCCAGTACTTC.

This clonotype was seen at least ten times. The rearrangement joins TRBV5-5 to TRBJ2-5, with D possibly matching TRBD2 (6 bases). Per the germline V gene, CDR1 is SGHKS and CDR2 is YYEKEE (reference sequence). This CDR3 has 15 residues. V gave up 2 bases and J gave up 5 bases, with 16 bases separating them. CDR3 DNA sequence: TGTGCCAGCAGCTTCGGGAGAGCGGAGGGGGAGACCCAGTACTTC. This encodes CASSFGRAEGETQYF.

The chain combines TRBV4-1 with TRBJ2-7; D remains unclear. The V gene lost 4 bases and the J gene lost 4 bases, with 14 bases spanning the gap. This CDR3 is built from 14 residues. Germline V gene data show CDR1 as MGHRA and CDR2 as YSYEKL. As DNA, the CDR3 is TGCGCCAGCAGCCGAGCCCTGGGATCGTACGAGCAGTACTTC. Its protein is CASSRALGSYEQYF.

At least ten counts were recorded for this clonotype. This chain links TRBV12-3 or TRBV12-4 with TRBJ2-1; 10 nucleotides agree with TRBD2. With V trimmed by 2 bases and J by 0 bases, 13 bases remained unmatched. The CDR3 consists of 20 residues. The CDR3 DNA reads as TGTGCCAGCAGTTTATGGCTAGCGGGAGTTAAACTCAGCTCCTACAATGAGCAGTTCTTC. Protein sequence: CASSLWLAGVKLSSYNEQFF.

The chain couples TRBV6-5 to TRBJ2-3; TRBD2 is a possible D gene (6 bases). Germline V lookup: CDR1 MNHEY, CDR2 SVGAGI. V was shortened by 4 bases and J by 1 base, with 15 bases between the two germline ends. The CDR3 contains 16 residues. In DNA form, the CDR3 reads TGTGCCAGCAGTTCTCCTTGGCGGGACCGCACAGATACGCAGTATTTT. Translated, it gives CASSSPWRDRTDTQYF.

This clonotype came up many times. The V and J genes are TRBV28 and TRBJ2-7; TRBD2 matches at 9 bases. Germline-derived CDR1 and CDR2 are MDHEN and SYDVKM. V was pared by 7 bases and J by 5 bases, with 21 bases of the junction left unmatched. This CDR3 has 18 amino acids. CDR3 bases: TGTGCCAGCATGATGTCGGGGCTAGCGGGAACTAGGGTAGACGAGCAGTACTTC. Amino acids: CASMMSGLAGTRVDEQYF.

This clonotype came up many times. The gene calls are TRBV5-1 and TRBJ2-2; no reliable D call. Trimming shortened V by 4 bases and J by 6 bases, and 16 bases separated the two germline ends. Germline loops: CDR1 SGHRS, CDR2 YFSETQ. The CDR3 has 15 residues. The CDR3 bases are TGCGCCAGCAGCGCCCGCCGGGCCTCGTCCGGGGAGCTGTTTTTT. Encoded protein: CASSARRASSGELFF.

This clonotype occurred many times. The genes are TRBV7-8 and TRBJ1-5; D possibly corresponds to TRBD1 (5 bases). Germline-derived CDR1 and CDR2 are SGHVS and FQNEAQ. The V end was cut by 4 bases, the J end by 2 bases, with 15 bases between. CDR3 length: 16 amino acids. CDR3 DNA: TGTGCCAGCAGCTCGCGTCAGGGAGTAGGCAATCAGCCCCAGCATTTT. It yields the protein CASSSRQGVGNQPQHF.

This clonotype was observed at least ten times. V and J are TRBV28 and TRBJ1-6, with D maybe TRBD1 (5 bases). The CDR3 contains 15 residues. Trimming removed 7 bases from V and 7 bases from J, with 17 bases in between. CDR1 MDHEN and CDR2 SYDVKM come from the germline V gene. CDR3 residues: CASNLGGIGNSPLHF. The CDR3 coding sequence is TGTGCCAGCAACCTGGGGGGGATAGGGAATTCACCCCTCCACTTT.

This clonotype was detected ten times or more. The chain recombines TRBV12-3 or TRBV12-4 with TRBJ2-1, with 13 bases identical to TRBD2. The CDR3 totals 15 residues. Unmatched junction bases numbered 2, after V lost 5 bases and J lost 4 bases. The CDR3 DNA reads TGTGCCAGCAGTCGGACTAGCGGGAGTTACAATGAGCAGTTCTTC. Encoded protein: CASSRTSGSYNEQFF.

This clonotype was recorded many times. This chain joins TRBV27 and TRBJ2-3; D unclear. V lost 7 bases and J lost 0, with 8 bases in between. The CDR3 runs 13 residues. CDR1 is MNHEY, CDR2 SMNVEV, per germline (reference sequence). This chain's CDR3 is CASKVTSTDTQYF. In nucleotides, the CDR3 is TGTGCCAGCAAGGTAACCAGCACAGATACGCAGTATTTT.

This clonotype was seen repeatedly, ten times or more. The chain uses TRBV13 and TRBJ2-1; D assignment may be TRBD1 or TRBD2 (5 bases each). The germline V gene encodes CDR1 PRHDT and CDR2 FYEKMQ (reference sequence). Trimming pared 3 bases from V and 5 bases from J, leaving 11 bases between. This CDR3 is built from 14 residues. The CDR3 DNA follows: TGTGCCAGCAGCTTTTTGGGACGGAACAATGAGCAGTTCTTC. Amino acid sequence: CASSFLGRNNEQFF.

This clonotype came up many times. The rearrangement links TRBV28 to TRBJ2-4; D is perhaps TRBD1 (5 bases). This CDR3 comprises 14 residues. Germline CDR1 MDHEN, CDR2 SYDVKM. The V end was cut by 2 bases, the J end by 2 bases, with 7 bases between. The CDR3 protein is CASSLQGSKNIQYF. DNA of the CDR3: TGTGCCAGCAGTTTACAGGGATCCAAAAACATTCAGTACTTC.

Ten or more counts support this clonotype. The chain is built from TRBV3-1 and TRBJ2-7, with 7 bases matching TRBD2. Germline CDR1 and CDR2: LGHDT and YNNKEL (reference sequence). Trimming took 4 bases from V and 7 from J; bases not matched to a gene: 13. This CDR3 has 15 residues. CDR3 sequence reads: CASSLLGAGLGEQYF. CDR3 bases: TGTGCCAGCAGCCTTTTAGGAGCGGGACTTGGGGAGCAGTACTTC.

The genes are TRBV6-1 and TRBJ2-1; D ambiguous. Between the trimmed V and J ends, which lost 7 bases and 2 bases, there was a span of 15 bases. Germline V CDR1 and CDR2: MNHNS, SASEGT. This CDR3 is built from 15 residues. CDR3 in amino acids: CASTSRAVAYNEQFF. CDR3 nucleotides: TGTGCCAGCACCTCTCGGGCCGTAGCCTACAATGAGCAGTTCTTC.

This clonotype appeared many times. V and J are TRBV11-2 and TRBJ2-1; possible D gene TRBD1, 5 bases. V was cut by 6 bases and J by 7 bases, with 19 bases left in between. The CDR3 contains 15 residues. The V gene's germline CDR1 is SGHAT and CDR2 FQNNGV. CDR3 DNA: TGTGCCAGCAGAGGAATAACAGGTTTTAAGAATGAGCAGTTCTTC. Its translation is CASRGITGFKNEQFF.

Many counts were recorded for this clonotype. The chain employs TRBV7-8 and TRBJ2-5; 7 nucleotides agree with TRBD2. There are 14 residues in the CDR3. Germline V CDR1 and CDR2: SGHVS, FQNEAQ. V was pared by 3 bases and J by 5 bases, with 6 bases of the junction left unmatched. CDR3 DNA: TGTGCCAGCAGCTTGGGAGGGCGGTATGAGACCCAGTACTTC. It yields the protein CASSLGGRYETQYF.

The chain links TRBV3-1 to TRBJ1-2; D might be TRBD1 (5 bases). Germline V gene data show CDR1 as LGHDT and CDR2 as YNNKEL (reference sequence). V gave up 4 bases and J gave up 8 bases, with 17 bases separating them. The CDR3 contains 14 residues. The CDR3 DNA follows: TGTGCCAGCAGCCCAAGGGGTCAAGTCTTCGGCTACACCTTC. Amino acid sequence: CASSPRGQVFGYTF.